The next 3 T cell receptor beta chains were all read from a single sample in a study of radiation and T cells in renal cell carcinoma. The repertoire was sequenced with immunoSEQ multiplex PCR; TCRdb's copy has only in-frame clones and lacks some. The data show around 160,000 clones, with roughly 90% seen just once and roughly 4.1% held by the top ten. Sample time point: baseline pretreatment blood. Sample treatment: 15 Gy SBRT to primary tumor, nephrectomy 4 weeks later. The sample here was blood, taken from a patient whose treatment included radiotherapy and nephrectomy. All receptors come from a woman between 70 and 85 years old with renal cell carcinoma.

This clone was recorded only once. V and J are TRBV28 and TRBJ2-2; TRBD2 matches at 13 bases. Looked up from germline, CDR1 is MDHEN and CDR2 is SYDVKM. This CDR3 spans 17 amino acids. V lost 10 bases, J lost 5 bases, and 13 bases stayed unmatched. The CDR3 loop is CAISGLAGPSGTGELFF. The CDR3 nucleotides are TGTGCCATTTCGGGACTAGCGGGGCCCTCGGGGACCGGGGAGCTGTTTTTT.

The gene calls are TRBV7-2 and TRBJ2-1; no firm D call. Germline CDR1 and CDR2: SGHTA and FQGNSA. This CDR3 has 12 amino acids. Deletions cut 8 bases from V and 4 bases from J, with 9 bases between. The CDR3 protein is CASCQSYNEQFF. The CDR3 DNA is TGTGCCAGCTGCCAATCGTACAATGAGCAGTTCTTC.

The rearrangement uses TRBV18 and TRBJ1-1; no clear D. CDR3 length: 15 amino acids. Per the germline V gene, CDR1 is KGHSH and CDR2 is LQKENI. The V end was cut by 4 bases, the J end by 7 bases, with 19 bases between. For the CDR3, the DNA is TGTGCCAGCTCACTAAGAGACGGGCCGCGGGTTGAAGCTTTCTTT. Encoded protein: CASSLRDGPRVEAFF.